This TCR beta chain was obtained from a study of persistence of HIV-infected CD4 T cells. Germline V gene sequence: CDR1 SGHRS, CDR2 YFSETQ. Trimming removed 0 bases at V and 7 bases at J, with 14 bases between. The CDR3 covers 15 residues. Stimulation used 8.5 to 10 ug/mL lysate from CMV-infected fibroblasts. Sorted nonresponding memory CD4+ T cells were CD40L-negative, CD69-negative, CD45RO-high. Undetectable plasma HIV-1 RNA below 50 copies/mL lasted at least 4 years. The immunoSEQ assay was version 4, run in survey mode. Clones were read by immunoSEQ multiplex PCR, and TCRdb kept only the in-frame ones, dropping some. Among tens of thousands of clones, over 70% were seen once, and the ten largest hold less than 3%. With regard to this clone: Its antigen is currently unknown.

This chain links TRBV5-1 with TRBJ2-4; D ambiguous. The sequence derives from an adult man with HIV who was CMV-seropositive. The sequenced sample was CD4+ T cells sorted from PBMCs after approximately 19-hour stimulation, obtained from a patient who received antiretroviral therapy. CDR3 residues: CASSLDSSARNIQYF. CDR3 in DNA: TGCGCCAGCAGCTTGGACTCCTCGGCGAGGAACATTCAGTACTTC.